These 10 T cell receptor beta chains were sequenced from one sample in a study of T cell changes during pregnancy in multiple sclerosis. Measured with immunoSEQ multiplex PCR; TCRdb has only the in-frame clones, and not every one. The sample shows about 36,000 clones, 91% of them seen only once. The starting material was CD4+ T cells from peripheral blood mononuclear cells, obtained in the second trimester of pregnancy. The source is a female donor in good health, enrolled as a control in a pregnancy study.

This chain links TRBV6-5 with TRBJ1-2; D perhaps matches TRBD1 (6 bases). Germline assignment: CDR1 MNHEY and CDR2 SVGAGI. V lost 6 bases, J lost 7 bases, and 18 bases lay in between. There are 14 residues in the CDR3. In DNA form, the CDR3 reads TGTGCCAGCAGACTCCCCACAGGGAGAGGTGGCTACACCTTC. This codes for CASRLPTGRGGYTF.

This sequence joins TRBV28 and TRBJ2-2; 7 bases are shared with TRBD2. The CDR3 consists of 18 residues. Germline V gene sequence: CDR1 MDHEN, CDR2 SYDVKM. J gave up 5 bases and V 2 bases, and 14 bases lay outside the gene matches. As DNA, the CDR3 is TGTGCCAGCAGTTTAATGGAGGGTTCGGGGGAGGGGACCGGGGAGCTGTTTTTT. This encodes CASSLMEGSGEGTGELFF.

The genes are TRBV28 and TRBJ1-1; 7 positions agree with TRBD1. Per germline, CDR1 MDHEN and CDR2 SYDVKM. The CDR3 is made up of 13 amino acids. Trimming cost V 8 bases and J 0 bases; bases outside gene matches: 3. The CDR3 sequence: CASRGQMNTEAFF. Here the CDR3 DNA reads TGTGCCAGCCGGGGACAGATGAACACTGAAGCTTTCTTT.

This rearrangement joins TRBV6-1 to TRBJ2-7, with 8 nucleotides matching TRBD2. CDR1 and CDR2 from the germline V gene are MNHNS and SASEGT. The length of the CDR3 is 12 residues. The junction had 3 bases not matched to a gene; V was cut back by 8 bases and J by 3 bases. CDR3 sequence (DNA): TGTGCCAGCGTAGCGGGGCTCTACGAGCAGTACTTC. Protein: CASVAGLYEQYF.

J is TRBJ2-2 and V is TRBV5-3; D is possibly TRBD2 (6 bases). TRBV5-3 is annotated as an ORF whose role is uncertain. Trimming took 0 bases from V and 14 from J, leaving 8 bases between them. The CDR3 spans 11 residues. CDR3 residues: CARSLEGLLFF. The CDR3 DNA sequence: TGTGCCAGAAGCTTGGAGGGACTTCTGTTTTTT.

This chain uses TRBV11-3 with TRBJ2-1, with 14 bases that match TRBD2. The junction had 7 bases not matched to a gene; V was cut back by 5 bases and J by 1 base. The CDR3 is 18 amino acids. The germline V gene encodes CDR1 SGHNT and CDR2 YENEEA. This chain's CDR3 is CASSQGLAGVGSYNEQFF. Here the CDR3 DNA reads TGTGCCAGCAGCCAGGGACTAGCGGGAGTTGGATCCTACAATGAGCAGTTCTTC.

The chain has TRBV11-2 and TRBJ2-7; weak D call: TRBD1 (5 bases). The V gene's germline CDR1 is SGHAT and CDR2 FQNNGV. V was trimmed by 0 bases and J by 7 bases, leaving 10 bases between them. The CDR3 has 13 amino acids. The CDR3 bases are TGTGCCAGCAGCTTAGAATCCGCAGGGGAGCAGTACTTC. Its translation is CASSLESAGEQYF.

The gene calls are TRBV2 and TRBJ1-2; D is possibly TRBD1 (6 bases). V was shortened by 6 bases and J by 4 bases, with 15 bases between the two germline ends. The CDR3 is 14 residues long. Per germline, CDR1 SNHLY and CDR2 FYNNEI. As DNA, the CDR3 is TGTGCCAGCAGGAAAGGACAGTCGGTCTATGGCTACACCTTC. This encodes CASRKGQSVYGYTF.

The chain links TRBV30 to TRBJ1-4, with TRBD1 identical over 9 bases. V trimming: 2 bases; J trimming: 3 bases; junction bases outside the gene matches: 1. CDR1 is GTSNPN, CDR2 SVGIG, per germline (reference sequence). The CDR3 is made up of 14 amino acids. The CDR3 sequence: CAWSWDRANEKLFF. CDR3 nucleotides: TGTGCCTGGAGTTGGGACAGGGCTAATGAAAAACTGTTTTTT.

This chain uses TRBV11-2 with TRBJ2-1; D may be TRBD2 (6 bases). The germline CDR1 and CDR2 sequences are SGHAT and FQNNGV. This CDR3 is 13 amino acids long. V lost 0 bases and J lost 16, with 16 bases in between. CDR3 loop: CASSLELAPVVFF. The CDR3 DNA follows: TGTGCCAGCAGCTTAGAACTAGCCCCAGTGGTTTTCTTC.